This T cell receptor beta chain was observed in a study of PD-L1 blockade in urothelial cancer. Profiling relied on immunoSEQ multiplex PCR, and the TCRdb table lists in-frame clones only, not all of them. The sample yields 60,000 to 75,000 clones, around 83% seen once. The CDR3 covers 13 residues. Germline loops: CDR1 SGDLS, CDR2 YYNGEE. V shed 4 bases and J 4 bases; nucleotides not matched to a gene: 3. The time point here: pretreatment peripheral blood. The rearrangement links TRBV9 to TRBJ2-3, with TRBD1 matching 7 bases. The receptor was isolated from an older woman with urothelial cancer. Sequencing was performed on PBMCs, taken around atezolizumab (anti-PD-L1) treatment. DNA for the CDR3: TGTGCCAGCAGCCGGGACAGTGCAGATACGCAGTATTTT. This encodes CASSRDSADTQYF.